This is a list of T cell receptor beta chains from one sample in a study of T cells after yellow fever vaccination. Via MiXCR, TCRdb re-called the 5' RACE reads, giving one row per CDR3 protein. The sample records a few hundred thousand distinct CDR3 sequences, approximately 10% being singletons. Source: CD4+ T cells sorted from PBMCs, taken 5 days after the yellow fever booster vaccination. The receptor source for this set is a man aged 18-30 years who received the YFV17D yellow fever vaccine. CDR3s include the opening cysteine and the closing phenylalanine or tryptophan. The D gene is left open where the match is weak. Clone size is shown for a subset of rows, as once, few, many or a class of expanded clone.

TRBV2,TRBJ2-7,-,-,TGTGCCAGCAGTGAAGCACCTTCCTACGAGCAGTACTTC,CASSEAPSYEQYF
TRBV24-1,TRBJ1-2,TRBD1,few,TGTGCCACCAGTGAACCTGACAGGGCCTATGGCTACACCTTC,CATSEPDRAYGYTF
TRBV25-1,TRBJ2-3,-,many,TGTGCCAGCAGTGAAACGGGGGCTCGAGATACGCAGTATTTT,CASSETGARDTQYF
TRBV10-2,TRBJ2-1,-,-,TGCGCCAGCAGTGAGTCGGAACGGGGGTGCTCCTACAATGAGCAGTTCTTC,CASSESERGCSYNEQFF
TRBV6-5,TRBJ2-7,-,-,TGTGCCAGCAGCCCTACCCTCGGCGAGCAGTACTTC,CASSPTLGEQYF
TRBV20-1,TRBJ1-1,-,few,TGCAGTGCTAGGGCACAGGGTCTAGGGATGAACACTGAAGCTTTCTTT,CSARAQGLGMNTEAFF
TRBV10-3,TRBJ2-3,TRBD2,-,TGTGCCATCAGTGACCCGGGGGGAAGCACAGATACGCAGTATTTT,CAISDPGGSTDTQYF
TRBV7-2,TRBJ1-3,-,few,TGTGCCAGCAGCTTCCAGGGGACATCTGGAAACACCACATATTTT,CASSFQGTSGNTTYF
TRBV20-1,TRBJ2-6,-,-,TGCAGTGCTAGAGACCGCTCTGGGGCCAACGTCCTGACTTTC,CSARDRSGANVLTF
TRBV4-1,TRBJ2-3,-,many,TGCGCCAGCAGCCAAGATAGGAGCCGGCCGGGCACAGATACGCAGTATTTT,CASSQDRSRPGTDTQYF
TRBV9,TRBJ2-2,-,few,TGTGCCAGCAGCCCAACGGTGGGGAGCACCGGGGAGCTGTTTTTT,CASSPTVGSTGELFF
TRBV6-1,TRBJ1-2,-,-,TGTGCCAGCAATCGGGGAGACAACTATGGCTACACCTTC,CASNRGDNYGYTF
TRBV24-1,TRBJ1-2,TRBD1,-,TGTGCCACCAGTTCCAGGGGGCGAGGGTATGGCTACACCTTC,CATSSRGRGYGYTF
TRBV20-1,TRBJ2-1,-,-,TGCAGTGCTAGAGCTTACCGGGGTTACAATGAGCAGTTCTTC,CSARAYRGYNEQFF